This T cell receptor beta chain was obtained from a study of early T cells in non-severe SARS-CoV-2 infection. Study-level background: Bulk RNA isolated from unsorted whole blood underwent sequencing; chains were not paired.

The CDR3 is 15 residues long. With V trimmed by 6 bases and J by 3 bases, 13 bases remained unmatched. Germline CDR1 is DFQATT and CDR2 is SNEGSKA (reference sequence). In the case of this clonotype: Its antigen is not identified.

Each cDNA molecule carried a unique molecular identifier. TCRdb fed the 5' RACE reads into MiXCR, producing one record per CDR3 protein. The data show 83,000 or so distinct CDR3 sequences, 8% to 13% seen once. Study-wide findings and caveats: VDJdb matching, biased toward anti-spike CD8 responses, missed private and CD4 specificities.

The material was whole blood, obtained at baseline. The clonotype originates from an adult who was a healthcare worker with PCR-confirmed SARS-CoV-2 infection or an uninfected control (not recorded which). The V and J genes are TRBV20-1 and TRBJ2-7, with 8 positions matching TRBD2. CDR3 DNA: TGCAGTGCCAGAAGGGGATCGGGAGGGGACTACGAGCAGTACTTC. Its protein product is CSARRGSGGDYEQYF.